This record looks at one T cell receptor beta chain sequence and its context. Its antigen is currently unknown. Clones were read by immunoSEQ multiplex PCR, and TCRdb kept only the in-frame ones, dropping some. The data show about 180,000 clones, 70% to 90% seen once. This record comes from a study of Ad26.COV2.S vaccination and SARS-CoV-2 variants. General study points: Breadth, reportedly substantial, characterized the spike-specific CD8+ and CD4+ T cell responses after vaccination. People who got the vaccine had more spike-specific TCR breadth than people who got placebo. Analyses that measured TCR breadth and depth may have underestimated total T cell responses. Similar non-spike TCR breadth was seen in vaccine and placebo recipients.

Germline CDR1 and CDR2: MNHNY and SVGAGI (reference sequence). The CDR3 runs 15 residues. V was cut by 5 bases and J by 4 bases, with 15 bases left in between. The sequence came from a human donor who had recovered from COVID-19. The gene calls are TRBV6-6 and TRBJ2-1; D possibly corresponds to TRBD1 (5 bases). The input for sequencing was peripheral blood, taken after recovery from COVID-19. The CDR3 DNA reads as TGTGCCAGCAGTCCTCGTTCAAGACAGTACAATGAGCAGTTCTTC. The encoded protein is CASSPRSRQYNEQFF.